Listed here are 30 T cell receptor beta chains from one sample, sequenced in a study of T cell responses to AZD1222 COVID-19 vaccine. Clones were read by immunoSEQ multiplex PCR, and TCRdb kept only the in-frame ones, dropping some. The table records about 120,000 clones, over 75% of them present only once. Material: peripheral blood, obtained on day 0 of AZD1222 vaccination. All receptors derive from an adult in good health.

In its sample, this clone was seen once. V usage is TRBV7-9 and J usage is TRBJ2-3; 8 bases fit TRBD2. From germline, CDR1 is SEHNR and CDR2 FQNEAQ (reference sequence). Germline trimming cut 2 bases from V and 8 bases from J; bases unmatched to any gene: 6. The CDR3 runs 14 residues. CDR3 region: CASSLRLAGGTQYF. CDR3 DNA sequence: TGTGCCAGCAGCTTACGGCTCGCGGGGGGTACGCAGTATTTT.

J is TRBJ1-4 and V is TRBV3-1 (or the pseudogene TRBV3-2), with D possibly TRBD1 on 6 matching bases. Between the trimmed V and J ends, which lost 0 bases and 5 bases, there was a span of 25 bases. There are 20 residues in the CDR3. From germline, CDR1 is LGHDT and CDR2 YNNKEL (reference sequence). Here the CDR3 reads CASSQDPRGHDARANEKLFF. In nucleotides, the CDR3 is TGTGCCAGCAGCCAAGATCCGCGGGGACATGATGCCCGGGCGAATGAAAAACTGTTTTTT.

The genes are TRBV24-1 and TRBJ2-6, with 11 bases lining up with TRBD1. Germline loops: CDR1 KGHDR, CDR2 SFDVKD. J gave up 4 bases and V 3 bases, and 7 bases lay outside the gene matches. The CDR3 consists of 18 residues. Here the CDR3 DNA reads TGTGCCACCAGTGATCCCGGACAGGGGGCAAGAGGGGCCAACGTCCTGACTTTC. This codes for CATSDPGQGARGANVLTF.

V usage is TRBV6-5 and J usage is TRBJ1-2; D remains ambiguous. The germline V and J ends were trimmed by 2 bases and 8 bases, with 9 bases remaining between them. The length of the CDR3 is 12 residues. Germline CDR1 and CDR2: MNHEY and SVGAGI. The CDR3 DNA follows: TGTGCCAGCAGTTACGTCCGCAAAGGCTACACCTTC. Its protein product is CASSYVRKGYTF.

The chain uses TRBV29-1 and TRBJ1-4; no firm D call. Germline values: CDR1 SQVTM, CDR2 ANQGSEA. The CDR3 runs 11 residues. Deletions cut 8 bases from V and 7 bases from J, with 11 bases between. CDR3 nucleotide sequence: TGCAGCTTCGCGGTGGGTGAAAAACTGTTTTTT. Its translation: CSFAVGEKLFF.

The V call is TRBV14, the J call TRBJ2-7; D remains unclear. The CDR3 extends over 13 amino acids. V lost 0 bases, J lost 6 bases, and 9 bases lay in between. Germline CDR1 and CDR2: SGHDN and FVKESK. The CDR3 nucleotides read TGTGCCAGCAGCCAAGATCTGAGTGTCGAGCAGTACTTC. It yields the protein CASSQDLSVEQYF.

CDR3 region: CASSFVRDTGSYYQPQHF. The CDR3 DNA is TGTGCCAGCAGTTTTGTCCGGGACACTGGGAGCTATTATCAGCCCCAGCATTTT. The rearrangement uses TRBV28 and TRBJ1-5; tentatively, D is TRBD1 (6 bases). The ends were cut back, 3 bases at V and 5 bases at J, with 23 bases in the middle. The CDR3 loop spans 18 amino acids. Germline CDR1 reads MDHEN; CDR2 reads SYDVKM. The whole variable domain, filled in from reference TRBV28 and TRBJ1-5, reads DVKVTQSSRYLVKRTGEKVFLECVQDMDHENMFWYRQDPGLGLRLIYFSYDVKMKEKGDIPEGYSVSREKKERFSLILESASTNQTSMYLCASSFVRDTGSYYQPQHFGDGTRLSIL.

The rearrangement joins TRBV30 to TRBJ1-5; D remains unclear. Germline assignment: CDR1 GTSNPN and CDR2 SVGIG (reference sequence). V was trimmed by 1 base and J by 3 bases, leaving 7 bases between them. The CDR3 length is 13 residues. The CDR3 loop reads CAWSGRNNQPQHF. DNA for the CDR3: TGTGCCTGGAGTGGACGGAACAATCAGCCCCAGCATTTT.

The CDR3: CASSEGQGMIPLHF. In nucleotides, the CDR3 is TGTGCCAGCAGTGAGGGGCAGGGGATGATCCCCCTCCACTTT. The chain couples TRBV5-6 to TRBJ1-6; tentatively, D is TRBD1 (6 bases). The CDR3 spans 14 residues. Germline V gene data show CDR1 as SGHDT and CDR2 as YYEEEE. Trimming shortened V by 5 bases and J by 13 bases, and 19 bases separated the two germline ends.

The rearrangement joins TRBV13 to TRBJ1-3; 8 nucleotides match TRBD1. Germline V gives CDR1 PRHDT, CDR2 FYEKMQ (reference sequence). The CDR3 runs to 20 residues. Germline trimming cut 3 bases from V and 2 bases from J; bases unmatched to any gene: 18. CDR3 DNA: TGTGCCAGCAGCTTGCCGTCGACAGGGGTCCGACTGAGGGCTGGAAACACCATATATTTT. This encodes CASSLPSTGVRLRAGNTIYF.

The genes are TRBV6-5 and TRBJ1-1; the D gene is possibly TRBD1 (6 bases). Germline lookup yields CDR1 MNHEY and CDR2 SVGAGI. Deletions cut 6 bases from V and 3 bases from J, with 11 bases between. This CDR3 has 13 residues. CDR3 sequence (DNA): TGTGCCAGCAGCTTAACAGGGTACACTGAAGCTTTCTTT. It encodes CASSLTGYTEAFF.

CDR3 residues: CASSFYKASTLNTEAFF. As DNA, the CDR3 is TGTGCCAGCAGCTTTTACAAGGCTTCGACACTAAACACTGAAGCTTTCTTT. The rearrangement uses TRBV5-5 and TRBJ1-1; no clear D. V was clipped by 2 bases and J by 2 bases, with 19 bases between them. The CDR3 length is 17 residues. Germline V gene data show CDR1 as SGHKS and CDR2 as YYEKEE (reference sequence).

The rearrangement links TRBV18 to TRBJ1-3; D is unclear. Trimming left V 6 bases short and J 4 bases short, with 10 bases between. The CDR3 length is 13 residues. Germline assignment: CDR1 KGHSH and CDR2 LQKENI. This chain's CDR3 is CASSSGRGNTIYF. In nucleotides, the CDR3 is TGTGCCAGCTCGTCGGGCAGGGGAAACACCATATATTTT.

This sequence joins TRBV24-1 and TRBJ2-5; 16 bases map to TRBD2. V trimming: 4 bases; J trimming: 5 bases; junction bases outside the gene matches: 9. Germline loops: CDR1 KGHDR, CDR2 SFDVKD. This CDR3 is built from 18 residues. The CDR3 reads CATSESGTSGGAYETQYF. The DNA of the CDR3 is TGTGCCACCAGTGAATCCGGGACTAGCGGGGGGGCATATGAGACCCAGTACTTC.

The rearrangement links TRBV20-1 to TRBJ1-1; D perhaps matches TRBD1 (6 bases). Trimming cost V 3 bases and J 2 bases, with 16 bases left between them. Germline V gene lookup returns CDR1 DFQATT and CDR2 SNEGSKA (reference sequence). The CDR3 sequence is 15 residues long. The CDR3 sequence is CSASGAQGSNTEAFF. DNA of the CDR3: TGCAGTGCTAGTGGAGCTCAGGGGAGCAACACTGAAGCTTTCTTT.

This clone was recorded once. The gene calls are TRBV7-2 and TRBJ2-5; tentatively, D is TRBD1 (6 bases). This CDR3 has 13 amino acids. The germline V gene has CDR1 SGHTA and CDR2 FQGNSA. V lost 5 bases, J lost 5 bases, and 12 bases lay in between. CDR3 coding DNA: TGTGCCAGCAGCCAGGGGAGCGGTGAGACCCAGTACTTC. Protein sequence: CASSQGSGETQYF.

The rearrangement joins TRBV10-1 to TRBJ1-4; 8 bases are a match to TRBD1. Per germline, CDR1 WNHNN and CDR2 SYGVQD (reference sequence). Germline trimming cut 7 bases from V and 7 bases from J; bases unmatched to any gene: 11. This CDR3 is 15 amino acids long. This CDR3 reads CASKVQGARGEKLFF. CDR3 coding DNA: TGCGCCAGCAAAGTTCAGGGGGCGCGCGGTGAAAAACTGTTTTTT.

The rearrangement uses TRBV5-1 and TRBJ2-1; TRBD2 matches at 11 bases. With V trimmed by 3 bases and J by 2 bases, 10 bases remained unmatched. Germline V lookup: CDR1 SGHRS, CDR2 YFSETQ. The CDR3 totals 18 residues. In nucleotides, the CDR3 is TGCGCCAGCAGCTCAAAAATGACTAGCGGGGTGACCTACAATGAGCAGTTCTTC. Translation gives CASSSKMTSGVTYNEQFF.

The sample holds one count of this clone. The chain combines TRBV4-1 with TRBJ2-3; 11 positions match TRBD1. Germline lookup yields CDR1 MGHRA and CDR2 YSYEKL. V lost 8 bases to trimming and J lost 3 bases; unmatched junction nucleotides: 4. The CDR3 is made up of 14 amino acids. DNA of the CDR3: TGCGCCAGCGGGGGGACAGGGGGAACAGATACGCAGTATTTT. It specifies CASGGTGGTDTQYF.

CDR3 loop: CASRYSGVDTDTQYF. The CDR3 bases are TGTGCCAGCAGATATTCAGGGGTTGACACAGATACGCAGTATTTT. This rearrangement joins TRBV6-5 to TRBJ2-3; weak D call: TRBD1 (6 bases). In germline, CDR1 is MNHEY, CDR2 SVGAGI. The ends were cut back, 6 bases at V and 2 bases at J, with 15 bases in the middle. This CDR3 spans 15 amino acids.

This clone was counted a single time. The V and J genes are TRBV7-8 and TRBJ2-5; tentative D call: TRBD1 (5 bases). CDR1 is SGHVS and CDR2 is FQNEAQ in the germline V gene. The V end was cut by 5 bases, the J end by 5 bases, with 21 bases between. This CDR3 contains 16 residues. The CDR3 sequence: CASSPRDPGLGETQYF. CDR3 in DNA: TGTGCCAGCAGCCCTAGAGACCCAGGGTTAGGGGAGACCCAGTACTTC.

This sequence joins TRBV28 and TRBJ2-5; TRBD1 is a possible D gene (5 bases). The germline V and J ends were trimmed by 4 bases and 2 bases, with 14 bases remaining between them. Germline V gene lookup returns CDR1 MDHEN and CDR2 SYDVKM. CDR3 size: 15 residues. This CDR3 is CASSSPVGQQETQYF. The CDR3 DNA is TGTGCCAGCAGTTCGCCGGTGGGGCAACAAGAGACCCAGTACTTC.

J is TRBJ2-3 and V is TRBV28; D possibly corresponds to TRBD2 (6 bases). Germline lookup yields CDR1 MDHEN and CDR2 SYDVKM. This CDR3 spans 15 amino acids. The V and J ends lost 2 bases and 0 bases respectively, with 9 bases between them. In nucleotides, the CDR3 is TGTGCCAGCAGTTTAGGGGGACTTAGCACAGATACGCAGTATTTT. Its protein product is CASSLGGLSTDTQYF.

This chain links TRBV7-3 with TRBJ2-3; TRBD2 matches 11 bases. The CDR3 loop spans 17 amino acids. Trimming at V came to 2 bases and at J to 2 bases, leaving 6 bases not matched to a gene. Germline V gives CDR1 SGHTA, CDR2 FQGTGA. CDR3 protein: CASSLFRGLADTDTQYF. CDR3 bases: TGTGCCAGCAGCTTATTCCGGGGACTAGCGGACACAGATACGCAGTATTTT.

This chain links TRBV5-1 with TRBJ2-3, with 7 nucleotides matching TRBD2. The CDR3 consists of 14 residues. Germline values: CDR1 SGHRS, CDR2 YFSETQ. V gave up 7 bases and J gave up 0 bases; unmatched junction bases: 5. DNA for the CDR3: TGCGCCAGCTGGGCTAGCGGCAGCACAGATACGCAGTATTTT. Its translation is CASWASGSTDTQYF. The variable domain in full, with the rest retrieved from reference TRBV5-1 and TRBJ2-3, is KAGVTQTPRYLIKTRGQQVTLSCSPISGHRSVSWYQQTPGQGLQFLFEYFSETQRNKGNFPGRFSGRQFSNSRSEMNVSTLELGDSALYLCASWASGSTDTQYFGPGTRLTVL.

The rearrangement joins TRBV11-2 to TRBJ2-7; D remains ambiguous. The CDR3 is made up of 16 amino acids. Germline values: CDR1 SGHAT, CDR2 FQNNGV. The V and J ends lost 6 bases and 4 bases respectively, with 22 bases between them. The CDR3 nucleotides read TGTGCCAGCAGTCCTATAAGGTGGTCCAGAGAGTACGAGCAGTACTTC. Translating it yields CASSPIRWSREYEQYF.

The chain has TRBV19 and TRBJ1-5, with D possibly matching TRBD1 (6 bases). The CDR3 covers 15 residues. V was trimmed by 1 base and J by 7 bases, leaving 14 bases between them. Germline V CDR1 and CDR2: LNHDA, SQIVND (reference sequence). CDR3 coding DNA: TGTGCCAGTAGTATAGGGGGGCCCGCCATCCAGCCCCAGCATTTT. Translating it yields CASSIGGPAIQPQHF. The entire variable domain, with the rest obtained from reference TRBV19 and TRBJ1-5, is as follows: DGGITQSPKYLFRKEGQNVTLSCEQNLNHDAMYWYRQDPGQGLRLIYYSQIVNDFQKGDIAEGYSVSREKKESFPLTVTSAQKNPTAFYLCASSIGGPAIQPQHFGDGTRLSIL.

In this sample, this clone turned up once. Other DNA sequences in the same sample also yield this CDR3. This chain joins TRBV28 and TRBJ1-5; unclear D gene. Germline assignment: CDR1 MDHEN and CDR2 SYDVKM. V dropped 3 bases and J dropped 1 base, with 4 bases sitting between them. The CDR3 is 13 residues long. The CDR3 here is CASSLGSNQPQHF. In DNA, the CDR3 is TGTGCCAGCAGTTTGGGAAGCAATCAGCCCCAGCATTTT.

The genes are TRBV28 and TRBJ2-5, with unresolved D. CDR1 is MDHEN, CDR2 SYDVKM, per germline. The CDR3 has 12 residues. Trimming removed 7 bases at V and 5 bases at J, with 11 bases between. CDR3 sequence reads: CASTTVPETQYF. In DNA, the CDR3 is TGTGCCAGCACCACCGTCCCGGAGACCCAGTACTTC.

The table lists this clone with a count of one. The chain carries TRBV6-5 and TRBJ1-1, with D perhaps matching TRBD1 (5 bases). CDR3 size: 14 residues. Germline CDR1 and CDR2: MNHEY and SVGAGI. Deletions cut 2 bases from V and 11 bases from J, with 18 bases between. CDR3 DNA sequence: TGTGCCAGCAGTTACGGAGGGGTTCAGGTTGGGGCTTTCTTT. It encodes CASSYGGVQVGAFF.